The present T cell receptor (beta chain) was sequenced within a study of regulatory T cells in long-lasting Graves disease. Specified time point: newly diagnosed GD, antithyroid drugs for less than 3 months. Isolated PBMC RNA provided the starting material for the TCR library. Construction of the TCR beta libraries employed iRepertoire HTBI primers in conjunction with Arm-PCR of CDR3 regions. TCRdb reanalysed the multiplex PCR reads using MiXCR and keeps one entry per CDR3 protein. The repertoire holds about 240,000 distinct CDR3 sequences, with 20% as singletons. This clonotype was seen at least ten times. This CDR3 region has 14 residues. Trimming removed 6 bases from V and 0 bases from J; junction bases left unmatched: 3.

The chain joins TRBV12-3 or TRBV12-4 to TRBJ2-3; TRBD1 matches 7 bases. This clonotype was sampled from a female donor with Graves disease. The material was peripheral blood mononuclear cells (PBMCs), obtained at new diagnosis, from a patient treated with antithyroid drugs. CDR3 protein: CASRGQTSTDTQYF. The CDR3 DNA reads as TGTGCCAGCAGGGGACAGACTAGCACAGATACGCAGTATTTT.